The 16 T cell receptor beta chains listed next were all sequenced from one sample in a study of blood T cells in healthy people across ages (dated by TCRdb to the mid-2010s). The library came from 5' RACE. A second roughly 7 to 12 cycle PCR used a sample-barcoded 5' primer and a J-beta primer mix. TCRdb trimmed public reads at Q25 via fastp, called clones via MiXCR and kept in-frame beta chains. Rows are combined by CDR3 protein, so each entry shows the most common genes and DNA. The sample profile shows around 1,900,000 distinct CDR3 sequences; 35% to 50% of them were found once. About 23% of the sample is held by the ten biggest clonotypes. Sequences were obtained from blood. The receptors were gathered from a human donor in good health.

This clonotype was counted between two and nine times. The CDR3 reads CASSQGRDNEQFF. The CDR3 region has the DNA TGTGCCAGCAGCCAAGGACGCGATAATGAGCAGTTCTTC. The chain is built from TRBV4-2 and TRBJ2-1; D unresolved. Germline V lookup: CDR1 LGHNA, CDR2 YNFKEQ. CDR3 length: 13 residues. V lost 1 base and J lost 7, with 8 bases in between.

As to this clonotype: With a much larger clone just one base away, this may be a read error. The chain joins TRBV7-2 to TRBJ1-2, with 11 bases fitting TRBD1. The CDR3 consists of 14 residues. Trimming took 3 bases from V and 12 from J; bases not matched to a gene: 9. Germline loops: CDR1 SGHTA, CDR2 FQGNSA. CDR3 region: CASSFMPGQGEHTF. The DNA for the CDR3 is TGTGCCAGCAGCTTTATGCCGGGACAGGGGGAACACACCTTC.

CDR3 DNA: TGTGCCAGCAGTTACGTCACCCACCAAGAGACCCAGTACTTC. It yields the protein CASSYVTHQETQYF. The chain carries TRBV6-2 or TRBV6-3 and TRBJ2-5, with D uncertain. Trimming removed 2 bases at V and 0 bases at J, with 7 bases between. The CDR3 has 14 residues. The germline V gene encodes CDR1 MNHEY and CDR2 SVGEGT.

Details on this clonotype: Germline is not matched at one junction end, which may reflect a read error. The chain combines TRBV4-3 with TRBJ2-7; the match to TRBD1 covers 8 bases. The CDR3 runs to 13 residues. Germline V CDR1 and CDR2: LGHNA, YSLEER. The CDR3 sequence: CANSQDRGLEQYF. As DNA, the CDR3 is TGCGCCAACAGCCAAGACAGGGGTCTCGAGCAGTACTTC.

This clonotype was seen only once. The rearrangement uses TRBV7-2 and TRBJ2-1; 7 bases are a match to TRBD1. This CDR3 is 17 amino acids long. Germline-derived CDR1 and CDR2 are SGHTA and FQGNSA. V shed 5 bases, J shed 4 bases, and the junction held 14 bases outside the gene matches. The CDR3 DNA sequence: TGTGCCAGCAGCCCTGGTCCTCTAGCAGGGGGTTACAATGAGCAGTTCTTC. Translated, it gives CASSPGPLAGGYNEQFF.

This clonotype turned up a few times. The chain has TRBV4-3 and TRBJ2-3, with D hard to call. The ends were cut back, 0 bases at V and 3 bases at J, with 16 bases in the middle. The V gene's germline CDR1 is LGHNA and CDR2 YSLEER. CDR3 length: 17 amino acids. The CDR3 nucleotides are TGCGCCAGCAGCCAAGAAACTACCACCTCCGAGACAGATACGCAGTATTTT. This encodes CASSQETTTSETDTQYF.

This clonotype was seen more than once but under ten times. This rearrangement joins TRBV7-9 to TRBJ2-7, with D hard to call. With 4 bases removed from V and 2 bases from J, the gap between germline ends came to 15 bases. The CDR3 runs to 15 residues. Per the germline V gene, CDR1 is SEHNR and CDR2 is FQNEAQ (reference sequence). As DNA, the CDR3 is TGTGCCAGCAGCTCCCTGCACCTTACTGCCTACGAGCAGTACTTC. The encoded protein is CASSSLHLTAYEQYF.

V usage is TRBV7-9 and J usage is TRBJ2-2; D is ambiguous. V was clipped by 7 bases and J by 6 bases, with 12 bases between them. The CDR3 length is 13 residues. Germline CDR1 and CDR2: SEHNR and FQNEAQ (reference sequence). The CDR3 reads CASTLTAAGELFF. The CDR3 DNA sequence: TGTGCCAGCACCCTTACGGCGGCCGGGGAGCTGTTTTTT.

V usage is TRBV25-1 and J usage is TRBJ1-2; D may be TRBD1 (5 bases). CDR1 and CDR2 from the germline V gene are MGHDK and SYGVNS. There are 9 residues in the CDR3. Trimming removed 11 bases at V and 6 bases at J, with 7 bases between. DNA of the CDR3: TGTGCCGCGGGGGATGGCTACACCTTC. It codes for CAAGDGYTF.

This clonotype was found a few times. V is TRBV4-2 and J is TRBJ1-2; D is unresolved. Germline V gene sequence: CDR1 LGHNA, CDR2 YNFKEQ. V was clipped by 0 bases and J by 9 bases, with 11 bases between them. The CDR3 has 13 residues. The CDR3 sequence is CASSQDVVDRYTF. DNA of the CDR3: TGTGCCAGCAGCCAAGATGTCGTGGATCGCTACACCTTC.

This clonotype was picked up one time. V and J are TRBV12-3 or TRBV12-4 and TRBJ1-5; D is ambiguous. There are 14 residues in the CDR3. The V gene lost 3 bases and the J gene lost 4 bases, with 10 bases spanning the gap. In nucleotides, the CDR3 is TGTGCCAGCAGTTTGACATATGATAATCAGCCCCAGCATTTT. It yields the protein CASSLTYDNQPQHF.

This chain connects TRBV5-1 to TRBJ2-5, with 11 bases lining up with TRBD2. The germline V gene has CDR1 SGHRS and CDR2 YFSETQ. This CDR3 is built from 17 residues. The trim removed 1 base at V and 4 bases at J, leaving 9 bases unmatched. CDR3 DNA: TGCGCCAGCAGCTTGCTCACTAGCGGGGGTCTAGGAGAGACCCAGTACTTC. Amino acids: CASSLLTSGGLGETQYF.

The rearrangement joins TRBV12-3 or TRBV12-4 to TRBJ2-3, with a weak D call TRBD2 (6 bases). CDR3 length: 15 residues. V lost 5 bases and J lost 1, with 13 bases in between. The DNA for the CDR3 is TGTGCCAGCAGTGCCCGCTGGGGGGGCACAGATACGCAGTATTTT. Translation: CASSARWGGTDTQYF.

The rearrangement uses TRBV6-2 or TRBV6-3 and TRBJ2-7; no clear D gene. Trimming left V 2 bases short and J 1 base short, with 18 bases between. Germline loops: CDR1 MNHEY, CDR2 SVGEGT. The CDR3 has 17 amino acids. The CDR3 here is CASSYTDPDRTSYEQYF. The CDR3 DNA reads TGTGCCAGCAGTTACACCGACCCGGACCGTACTTCCTACGAGCAGTACTTC.

This chain joins TRBV5-6 and TRBJ2-2; D call uncertain. Trimming shortened V by 3 bases and J by 1 base, and 13 bases separated the two germline ends. Germline-derived CDR1 and CDR2 are SGHDT and YYEEEE. CDR3 length: 16 amino acids. In DNA form, the CDR3 reads TGTGCCAGCAGCTATTCCGGGCAGGAGAACACCGGGGAGCTGTTTTTT. Amino acid sequence: CASSYSGQENTGELFF.

The V gene is TRBV29-1, the J gene TRBJ1-4; D is unresolved. The CDR3 has 14 amino acids. Trimming cost V 7 bases and J 4 bases, with 16 bases left between them. Looked up from germline, CDR1 is SQVTM and CDR2 is ANQGSEA. The CDR3 sequence is CSAAPGINNEKLFF. The CDR3 DNA is TGCAGCGCCGCCCCCGGGATCAATAATGAAAAACTGTTTTTT. Filled out from reference TRBV29-1 and TRBJ1-4, the complete variable domain reads SAVISQKPSRDICQRGTSLTIQCQVDSQVTMMFWYRQQPGQSLTLIATANQGSEATYESGFVIDKFPISRPNLTFSTLTVSNMSPEDSSIYLCSAAPGINNEKLFFGSGTQLSVL.